One and the same sample provided the 3 T cell receptor delta chains below, sequenced in a study of gamma-delta T cells after stem cell transplantation. With CATT, TCRdb re-called clones from the RT-PCR reads. Counted here are approximately 1,400 delta-chain clones, around 5.1% occurring once; the ten biggest clones make up around 47%. The sequenced sample consisted of gamma-delta T cells. Receptor source: a human donor. It is not recorded whose cells these are; they may come from a transplant donor.

By sample share, this clone is hyperexpanded (1% or more). The same CDR3 arises from other DNA sequences in this sample as well. The V gene is TRDV2, the J gene TRDJ1; maybe TRDD3 (6 bases). The CDR3 consists of 14 residues. From germline, CDR1 is GEAIGNYY and CDR2 EKD. V lost 3 bases to trimming and J lost 8 bases, with 18 bases between them. For the CDR3, the DNA is TGTGCCTGTGACGGACTGGGACAACAATCCAAACTCATCTTT. This gives the protein CACDGLGQQSKLIF.

A note on this clone: A far larger clone differs by one base, so this is likely a read error. At the DNA level, this CDR3 is encoded by other sequences in the same sample as well. The genes are TRDV2 and TRDJ1, with a weak D call TRDD3 (5 bases). V lost 3 bases and J lost 0, with 22 bases in between. Germline lookup yields CDR1 GEAIGNYY and CDR2 EKD. The CDR3 covers 18 residues. CDR3 residues: CACDPLMLGDEDTDKLIF. DNA of the CDR3: TGTGCCTGTGACCCCTTAATGCTGGGAGACGAAGACACCGATAAACTCATCTTT.

This clone is medium-sized (0.01 to 0.1%). A read error likely explains why the TCRdb protein, taken from a much larger clone, differs from this DNA's translation at residue 7; the protein shown is translated from the DNA. The genes are TRDV2 and TRDJ1; the D gene is possibly TRDD3 (5 bases). Trimming cost V 4 bases and J 5 bases, with 16 bases left between them. The CDR3 totals 14 residues. The germline V gene encodes CDR1 GEAIGNYY and CDR2 EKD. CDR3 nucleotide sequence: TGTGCCTGTGAAGCCCTGAGGGATTCTGATAAACTCATCTTT. Its protein product is CACEALRDSDKLIF.